This T cell receptor beta chain is drawn from a study of shared clonotypes between healthy human individuals. Across the study: Aged 18 to 49, the donors were two women and three men. Broader study findings: Clonotypes not shared had lower generation probabilities than those common to all four donors.

Points on this clone: As yet, its antigen is unknown.

Germline V gene sequence: CDR1 SGHNT, CDR2 YYREEE (reference sequence). The germline V and J ends were trimmed by 0 bases and 4 bases, with 12 bases remaining between them. CDR3 length: 15 amino acids. Everyone who donated was a Caucasian adult who lived in Nashville, Tennessee. It was across several immunoSEQ plates that each subset's genomic DNA was evenly split. This table comes from immunoSEQ multiplex PCR, and its TCRdb copy is limited to in-frame clones, with some not included. The sample contains about 1.5 million clones, about 98% of which appear only once. The chain recombines TRBV5-4 with TRBJ2-3; D could derive from TRBD1 or TRBD2 (5 bases each). This receptor was identified in a man aged 30 to 45 in good health. Sequencing was done on a sample of naive CD4+ T cells sorted from blood. Subset noted: CD45RA+ positively selected. CDR3 nucleotide sequence: TGTGCCAGCAGCTTGGGGGAGCAAGGGGCAGATACGCAGTATTTT. Its protein product is CASSLGEQGADTQYF. Full variable domain (missing parts from reference TRBV5-4 and TRBJ2-3): ETGVTQSPTHLIKTRGQQVTLRCSSQSGHNTVSWYQQALGQGPQFIFQYYREEENGRGNFPPRFSGLQFPNYSSELNVNALELDDSALYLCASSLGEQGADTQYFGPGTRLTVL.